This T cell receptor beta chain emerged from a study of T cell clones after liver transplantation (dated by TCRdb to about 2019). For context, the study as a whole: The samples were obtained from ITN030ST, a randomized trial that attempted immunosuppression withdrawal within 2 years after liver transplantation. Donor-reactive T cell clones were identified by TCRbeta sequencing following a pre-transplant mixed lymphocyte reaction and were subsequently tracked in post-transplant blood. Third party-reactive TCRbeta sequences were also identified from pre-transplant MLRs to serve as an antigen-independent comparator for donor-reactive sequences. Of the eight recipients, three were HCV-positive, while the remaining recipients had been transplanted for non-autoimmune, non-viral indications. Subjects received no induction therapy and standard immunosuppression until randomization at 12-24 months post-transplant. To count as tolerant, a recipient had to stay completely off immunosuppression for at least one year without liver enzymes climbing beyond twice the upper limit of normal. The studied cohort comprised 8 liver transplant recipients, 3 classified as tolerant and 5 as non-tolerant.

Proliferating CFSE-low cells from the MLR were sequenced to define alloreactive TCRbeta sequences. In CFSE-MLRs, pre-transplant recipient cells were stimulated with donor PBMCs, splenocytes or lymph node cells, or with third-party PBMCs. All 8 studied subjects were randomized to immunosuppression withdrawal. The Qiagen DNeasy Blood and Tissue Kit was used to isolate genomic DNA. Overall results and qualifications from the work: Circulating donor-reactive CD4 TCRbeta sequences fell significantly post-transplant in most of the 8 subjects, irrespective of tolerance or HCV status. Low numbers of available donor cells limited the measurable donor-reactive repertoire in two subjects. When repertoire turnover was taken into account, detection of donor-reactive sequences was significantly reduced in 7 of 8 subjects for CD4 and in 8 of 8 subjects for CD8. Because allograft tissue specimens were not available, migration of donor-reactive T cells into the graft, rather than deletion, may have occurred. A greater decline was seen for donor-reactive sequences than for third party-reactive sequences, suggesting partial antigen-specific deletion unrelated to withdrawal success. The conclusions were preliminary, being limited by small, heterogeneous patient numbers and by non-standardized post-transplant time points.

Frozen genomic DNA underwent high-throughput TCRbeta CDR3 sequencing by immunoSEQ, including PCR amplification, mapping, bias correction and internal controls. The paper's processing steps were these. Only productive rearrangements were retained, with each unique TCRbeta sequence defined by its CDR3 nucleotide sequence together with its V and J gene. A sequence counted as donor-reactive only if the sequence showed at least 5-fold expansion in CFSE-low cells compared with unstimulated pre-transplant cells and had a frequency of at least 0.01%. To ensure at least 90% detection power, minimum frequency thresholds were set for each subject based on that subject's lowest-template unstimulated sample. Jensen-Shannon divergence between the top 1000 TCRbeta sequences post- versus pre-transplant served as the measure of repertoire turnover. Two-sided Fisher's exact tests were used to test for changes in the detection of donor-reactive sequences. TCRdb limited this immuneACCESS table to in-frame rearrangements with V and J called. A share of clones is missing; checked studies link under half to unresolved V genes, and the rest is unexplained. The V and J calls and clone size come from that table; D and trimming were worked out from the DNA. The table for this sample lists a few thousand clones; about two fifths of them were counted only once. The ten largest clones capture roughly an eighth of the sample.

CDR1 and CDR2 were assigned from the germline V gene as MGHRA and YSYEKL. Spanning cysteine to phenylalanine, the CDR3 consists of 16 amino acids. Left in the record is the CDR3 DNA by itself, 48 bases read in frame from the first base. After removal of 3 bases from V and 4 bases from J, the junction retains 10 bases not matched to a gene. As concerns this clone: Its antigen remains unidentified. Base quality data are lacking; no much larger clone is found one base away.

This TCR was sampled from a human patient who received a liver transplant. Donor T cells from the graft may be present among the T cells after a transplant. The specimen sequenced was CD4+ T cells from cultured PBMCs. Rearrangement joined TRBV4-1 to TRBJ1-2; 8 bases in the junction line up with TRBD1. The DNA reads TGCGCCAGCAGCCAGGTAAAATCGACAGGGGCCTATGGCTACACCTTC. It specifies CASSQVKSTGAYGYTF.